What follows is one T cell receptor (beta chain) and its context. What antigen it recognizes has not been identified. No much larger clonotype is one base removed from it; base qualities were not supplied. Per the publication, the time point label means: baseline pretreatment blood. Sample treatment or condition, as interpreted from the label and publication: 15 Gy SBRT to primary tumor, nephrectomy 4 weeks later. Serial peripheral blood from radiation-treated patients was sampled at baseline, 2 weeks and 4 weeks after SBRT to track tumor-enriched clonotypes. Every patient had renal cell carcinoma of clear cell pathology. Genomic DNA for TCR sequencing was prepared using the QIAamp DNA Blood Mini Kit (Qiagen). Only samples passing all quality control checks were included in the analyses. These data come from a study of radiation and T cells in renal cell carcinoma (TCRdb year 2020). Notes on the research overall: The samples were obtained from a clinical trial, where primary renal cell carcinomas were treated with 15 Gy stereotactic body radiation therapy and then removed by nephrectomy 4 weeks afterward. In total, 50 to 55 samples underwent TCR beta sequencing: around 26 tumors plus 27 peripheral blood samples. In the approximately 53 samples combined, fewer than 5 million unique CDR3 nucleotide sequences were found, encoding roughly 2.5 million unique CDR3 amino acid sequences. Study-level results and caveats: Blood repertoire dynamics were not followed beyond 4 weeks after treatment. Top tumor clonotypes rose in blood from baseline to 2 weeks post-radiation, then contracted by 4 weeks, suggesting transient expansion of tumor-resident clones. Because no pretreatment tumor biopsies were available, whether clonotypes were present in the tumor at baseline could not be determined. Effects of radiation dose or scheduling on the TCR repertoire could not be addressed with the single-armed trial design.

Following the manufacturer's recommendations, the immunoSEQ kit was used to generate TCR beta libraries from genomic DNA. To prepare the libraries, a first multiplex PCR with proprietary primers was run, followed by a second PCR that added unique barcodes, and a bead cleanup was done after each round. Each sample batch included a kit-provided positive control reaction and a negative control reaction. The final libraries were assessed on an Agilent 4200 TapeStation D1000 ScreenTape, pooled by volume, and quantified by qPCR. Sequencing was performed on an Illumina NextSeq500 using a MidOutput 150-cycle cartridge, with 156 Read1 cycles, 15 Index1 cycles, and the kit custom primers. The pooled library was loaded at approximately 1 pM, and about 21% PhiX control was spiked in. The paper's processing steps were these. Vendor-processed data were analyzed in R, and a clonotype was defined as all T cells sharing the same CDR3 nucleotide sequence. For clone abundance analyses, frequencies were normalized to the 10,000 most abundant clones per sample. Public T cell clones, averaging fewer than five per sample, were removed before analysis. An abundance difference of at least 32-fold between compartments was the criterion for calling clonotypes tumor-enriched or baseline blood-enriched. A beta-binomial differential abundance model was applied to find clonotypes that expanded or contracted between blood time points. Similarity between tumor and blood repertoires was quantified using the Baroni-Urbani and Buser coefficient, and groups were compared with two-tailed Wilcoxon tests in R. TCRdb limited this immuneACCESS table to in-frame rearrangements with V and J called. A share of clones is missing; checked studies link under half to unresolved V genes, and the rest is unexplained. V and J calls and clone size are given by that table; D and trimming were obtained from the DNA. The sample yields about 91,000 clones; about 79% were counted once. 5% to 8% of the sample comes from the top ten.

Via the germline V gene, CDR1 is SGHAT and CDR2 FQNNGV. The CDR3 goes from the cysteine to the phenylalanine over 15 residues. Only CDR3 DNA remains: 45 bases, in frame from the first base. Trimming accounts for 3 bases at V and 2 bases at J, while the number of junction bases matched to no gene is 2. The chain employs TRBV11-2 and TRBJ2-5; the central 11 bases match TRBD2. This TCR was recovered from a man aged 60 to 75 with renal cell carcinoma. The sample was blood, taken from a patient whose treatment included radiotherapy and nephrectomy. This receptor has the CDR3 CASSFSGRVQETQYF. The nucleotide sequence is TGTGCCAGCAGCTTTAGCGGGAGGGTACAAGAGACCCAGTACTTC.